The 30 T cell receptor beta chains below all came from one sample that was sequenced in a study of Tregs in tolerant kidney transplant recipients. The assay was immunoSEQ multiplex PCR, and TCRdb's table has in-frame clones only and misses some. The repertoire includes some 70,000 clones, 80% to 95% of them detected once, and roughly 9.8% sits in the top ten. Sequenced here: CD8+ T cells from blood, sampled before the transplant. Every receptor here comes from a human donor who received a combined kidney and bone marrow transplant.

This chain joins TRBV7-6 and TRBJ1-1; no clear D. There are 13 residues in the CDR3. Trimming took off 0 bases at V and 7 bases at J, with 9 bases between the two ends. The germline V gene has CDR1 SGHVS and CDR2 FNYEAQ. The CDR3 region has the DNA TGTGCCAGCAGCTTAGCGCGGGCCGATGAAGCTTTCTTT. Amino acids: CASSLARADEAFF.

This clone was seen a few times. V gene TRBV6-1 combines with J gene TRBJ2-7; maybe TRBD1 (5 bases). The germline CDR1 and CDR2 sequences are MNHNS and SASEGT. This CDR3 is built from 13 residues. The ends were cut back, 7 bases at V and 2 bases at J, with 12 bases in the middle. The CDR3 sequence: CASTPTEPYEQYF. Here the CDR3 DNA reads TGTGCCAGCACCCCGACAGAACCCTACGAGCAGTACTTC.

The rearrangement uses TRBV11-1 and TRBJ1-2, with 9 bases identical to TRBD1. V lost 2 bases and J lost 6; bases outside the gene matches: 4. CDR3 size: 14 residues. CDR1 SGHAT and CDR2 FQDESV come from the germline V gene (reference sequence). The CDR3 DNA reads TGTGCCAGCAGCTTACGACAGGGGGGTGATGGCTACACCTTC. Amino acids: CASSLRQGGDGYTF.

The chain links TRBV4-1 to TRBJ2-6, with a possible D match to TRBD2 (5 bases). The CDR3 totals 15 residues. Germline CDR1 is MGHRA and CDR2 is YSYEKL. The V end was cut by 3 bases, the J end by 3 bases, with 9 bases between. The CDR3 sequence: CASSHPRDGANVLTF. The CDR3 DNA reads TGCGCCAGCAGCCACCCCCGGGATGGGGCCAACGTCCTGACTTTC.

The genes are TRBV5-1 and TRBJ1-1; D unclear. V was cut by 4 bases and J by 1 base, with 8 bases left in between. Per germline, CDR1 SGHRS and CDR2 YFSETQ. The CDR3 has 13 amino acids. The CDR3 nucleotides are TGCGCCAGCAGCGATACATCGAACACTGAAGCTTTCTTT. This translates into CASSDTSNTEAFF.

The CDR3 DNA sequence: TGTGCCAGCAGGGGGAGGTACACTGAAGCTTTCTTT. It codes for CASRGRYTEAFF. The chain joins TRBV7-9 to TRBJ1-1; D gene ambiguous. The CDR3 length is 12 residues. Germline assignment: CDR1 SEHNR and CDR2 FQNEAQ (reference sequence). With 6 bases removed from V and 3 bases from J, the gap between germline ends came to 8 bases.

The CDR3: CASSYSEGGNQPQHF. The CDR3 coding sequence is TGTGCCAGCAGTTACTCCGAGGGCGGCAATCAGCCCCAGCATTTT. V and J are TRBV6-5 and TRBJ1-5; D unresolved. Germline V gene lookup returns CDR1 MNHEY and CDR2 SVGAGI. This CDR3 has 15 amino acids. V was trimmed by 0 bases and J by 2 bases, leaving 8 bases between them.

CDR3 sequence: CASSISFGTPAEAFF. DNA of the CDR3: TGTGCCAGTAGTATATCCTTCGGGACACCGGCAGAAGCTTTCTTT. The chain carries TRBV19 and TRBJ1-1, with D possibly TRBD1 on 6 matching bases. The V gene lost 2 bases and the J gene lost 8 bases, with 18 bases spanning the gap. The CDR3 has 15 residues. Germline V gene sequence: CDR1 LNHDA, CDR2 SQIVND (reference sequence).

This rearrangement joins TRBV9 to TRBJ1-3; no clear D gene. The CDR3 consists of 14 residues. Deletions cut 6 bases from V and 2 bases from J, with 12 bases between. Germline lookup yields CDR1 SGDLS and CDR2 YYNGEE. CDR3 nucleotide sequence: TGTGCCAGCACGGAGACCGTAACTGGAAACACCATATATTTT. It encodes CASTETVTGNTIYF.

The V and J genes are TRBV5-6 and TRBJ1-1; a possible D gene is TRBD1 (5 bases). The CDR3 loop spans 12 amino acids. Germline assignment: CDR1 SGHDT and CDR2 YYEEEE. Between the trimmed V and J ends, which lost 2 bases and 5 bases, there was a span of 7 bases. The DNA of the CDR3 is TGTGCCAGCAGCTTACGGGGGACTGAAGCTTTCTTT. Its protein product is CASSLRGTEAFF.

The V and J genes are TRBV19 and TRBJ1-1; D gene unclear. Germline loops: CDR1 LNHDA, CDR2 SQIVND (reference sequence). The CDR3 totals 13 residues. Deletions cut 7 bases from V and 4 bases from J, with 13 bases between. This CDR3 reads CASIPGWSTEAFF. DNA of the CDR3: TGTGCCAGTATTCCGGGGTGGAGCACTGAAGCTTTCTTT.

The chain recombines TRBV4-1 with TRBJ2-7, with 7 bases aligning to TRBD1. Germline lookup yields CDR1 MGHRA and CDR2 YSYEKL. Losses at the gene ends were 0 bases for V and 0 bases for J; bases not matched to a gene: 2. The CDR3 length is 15 residues. In DNA form, the CDR3 reads TGCGCCAGCAGCCAAGACAGGGGGTTCTCCTACGAGCAGTACTTC. Its translation: CASSQDRGFSYEQYF.

This chain links TRBV27 with TRBJ1-2; D may be TRBD1 (6 bases). Trimming pared 0 bases from V and 3 bases from J, leaving 11 bases between. This CDR3 region has 15 residues. Germline CDR1 reads MNHEY; CDR2 reads SMNVEV (reference sequence). Here the CDR3 DNA reads TGTGCCAGCAGTTTATCGAGCAGGGGCTACTATGGCTACACCTTC. Translated: CASSLSSRGYYGYTF.

The chain recombines TRBV4-1 with TRBJ2-3; possible D gene TRBD1, 6 bases. The V gene lost 2 bases and the J gene lost 0 bases, with 12 bases spanning the gap. Germline lookup yields CDR1 MGHRA and CDR2 YSYEKL. The CDR3 runs to 16 residues. The CDR3 is CASSQRGGQSTDTQYF. DNA of the CDR3: TGCGCCAGCAGCCAAAGAGGGGGACAAAGCACAGATACGCAGTATTTT.

V gene TRBV19 combines with J gene TRBJ1-2, with D uncertain. The CDR3 sequence is 13 residues long. The ends were cut back, 4 bases at V and 7 bases at J, with 13 bases in the middle. Per the germline V gene, CDR1 is LNHDA and CDR2 is SQIVND (reference sequence). The CDR3 loop is CASSNRFSSGYTF. The CDR3 region has the DNA TGTGCCAGTAGTAATCGGTTTTCTAGTGGCTACACCTTC.

As concerns this clone: The sample contains more than one DNA sequence encoding this CDR3. This chain uses TRBV6-5 with TRBJ1-6; D is undetermined. This CDR3 contains 14 residues. Trimming shortened V by 2 bases and J by 9 bases, and 11 bases separated the two germline ends. The germline gives CDR1 MNHEY, CDR2 SVGAGI. The CDR3 is CASSYGEGTSPLHF. The CDR3 coding sequence is TGTGCCAGCAGTTACGGAGAGGGAACTTCACCCCTCCACTTT.

The chain recombines TRBV27 with TRBJ1-1, with D hard to call. Deletions cut 2 bases from V and 8 bases from J, with 9 bases between. The CDR3 sequence is 12 residues long. Germline values: CDR1 MNHEY, CDR2 SMNVEV (reference sequence). CDR3 in DNA: TGTGCCAGCAGTTTAATCGGAGGGGAAGCTTTCTTT. This translates into CASSLIGGEAFF.

V is TRBV25-1 and J is TRBJ2-1, with a weak D call TRBD2 (6 bases). Trimming left V 4 bases short and J 1 base short, with 11 bases between. CDR3 length: 15 residues. The germline CDR1 and CDR2 sequences are MGHDK and SYGVNS. CDR3 DNA: TGTGCCAGCAGTGCGGGACTCGATTCCTACAATGAGCAGTTCTTC. Translated, it gives CASSAGLDSYNEQFF.

V and J are TRBV6-5 and TRBJ2-1; tentatively, D is TRBD1 (5 bases). Deletions cut 2 bases from V and 8 bases from J, with 10 bases between. This CDR3 is 13 amino acids long. CDR1 MNHEY and CDR2 SVGAGI come from the germline V gene. The CDR3 nucleotides are TGTGCCAGCAGTTACGACAGTCACGATGAGCAGTTCTTC. Residues: CASSYDSHDEQFF.

The V gene is TRBV13, the J gene TRBJ1-1; 11 bases are a match to TRBD1. The ends lost 3 bases at V and 7 bases at J; junction bases unmatched: 4. CDR3 length: 14 residues. Germline values: CDR1 PRHDT, CDR2 FYEKMQ (reference sequence). The CDR3 reads CASSFWTGGGEAFF. The CDR3 DNA is TGTGCCAGCAGCTTCTGGACAGGGGGCGGTGAAGCTTTCTTT.

This sequence joins TRBV18 and TRBJ2-5, with 7 nucleotides matching TRBD1. This CDR3 comprises 14 residues. Trimming cost V 2 bases and J 5 bases; bases outside gene matches: 5. The germline CDR1 and CDR2 sequences are KGHSH and LQKENI. CDR3 sequence reads: CASSPDRVWETQYF. In DNA, the CDR3 is TGTGCCAGCTCACCAGACAGGGTTTGGGAGACCCAGTACTTC. The whole variable domain, filled in from reference TRBV18 and TRBJ2-5, reads NAGVMQNPRHLVRRRGQEARLRCSPMKGHSHVYWYRQLPEEGLKFMVYLQKENIIDESGMPKERFSAEFPKEGPSILRIQQVVRGDSAAYFCASSPDRVWETQYFGPGTRLLVL.

The chain has TRBV6-5 and TRBJ1-1; D gene unclear. Germline CDR1 and CDR2: MNHEY and SVGAGI. The CDR3 consists of 14 residues. V was cut by 0 bases and J by 2 bases, with 7 bases left in between. CDR3 sequence (DNA): TGTGCCAGCAGTTACTCAGAGGGTAACACTGAAGCTTTCTTT. As protein: CASSYSEGNTEAFF.

The CDR3 spells CASSLGTIGISTEAFF. The CDR3 DNA reads TGTGCCAGCAGCTTAGGGACTATTGGAATCTCCACTGAAGCTTTCTTT. The chain joins TRBV5-6 to TRBJ1-1, with TRBD1 as a possible D gene (5 bases). V shed 2 bases and J shed 4 bases, with 18 bases lying between them. The CDR3 is 16 amino acids. Germline V gives CDR1 SGHDT, CDR2 YYEEEE.

The chain links TRBV27 to TRBJ2-5, with 7 bases identical to TRBD1. Matching the DNA end better, TRBJ2-7 makes the J call doubtful. Germline CDR1 is MNHEY and CDR2 is SMNVEV (reference sequence). This CDR3 region has 14 residues. CDR3 sequence: CASSLRDSYYEQYF. As DNA, the CDR3 is TGTGCCAGCAGTTTACGGGACAGTTACTACGAGCAGTACTTC.

This clone has a handful of counts. The chain couples TRBV27 to TRBJ2-7; 8 nucleotides match TRBD1. CDR1 is MNHEY and CDR2 is SMNVEV in the germline V gene (reference sequence). The CDR3 runs to 12 residues. V dropped 5 bases and J dropped 5; count of bases not matched to a gene: 2. In DNA form, the CDR3 reads TGTGCCAGCAGTCGACAGGGGAACGAGCAGTACTTC. This codes for CASSRQGNEQYF.

This chain connects TRBV7-3 to TRBJ2-3; a possible D gene is TRBD2 (5 bases). The CDR3 length is 15 residues. V was trimmed by 2 bases and J by 4 bases, leaving 13 bases between them. Germline values: CDR1 SGHTA, CDR2 FQGTGA. The CDR3 region is CASSLGISVADTQYF. The CDR3 region has the DNA TGTGCCAGCAGCTTAGGTATTAGCGTGGCAGATACGCAGTATTTT.

This clone was detected once. This rearrangement joins TRBV11-2 to TRBJ1-2; D is perhaps TRBD1 (6 bases). Trimming took 1 base from V and 3 from J, leaving 15 bases between them. Germline-derived CDR1 and CDR2 are SGHAT and FQNNGV. The CDR3 is made up of 16 amino acids. The CDR3, as DNA: TGTGCCAGCAGCTTAGGGGGGCGGGGGTCAGACTATGGCTACACCTTC. This codes for CASSLGGRGSDYGYTF.

The chain employs TRBV9 and TRBJ1-1, with D hard to call. Germline loops: CDR1 SGDLS, CDR2 YYNGEE. The CDR3 covers 13 residues. V dropped 0 bases and J dropped 7 bases, with 10 bases sitting between them. The CDR3 spells CASSVGGGREAFF. Written as DNA, the CDR3 is TGTGCCAGCAGCGTAGGGGGAGGTCGTGAAGCTTTCTTT.

This rearrangement joins TRBV10-3 to TRBJ2-7; 9 positions match TRBD1. Per the germline V gene, CDR1 is ENHRY and CDR2 is SYGVKD. The CDR3 is made up of 15 amino acids. Unmatched junction bases numbered 5, after V lost 3 bases and J lost 2 bases. The CDR3 sequence: CAISDIGDRAYEQYF. In nucleotides, the CDR3 is TGTGCCATCAGTGATATTGGGGACAGGGCCTACGAGCAGTACTTC.

In this sample, this clone turned up once. The genes are TRBV10-3 and TRBJ2-1; tentatively, D is TRBD2 (6 bases). V lost 5 bases, J lost 0 bases, and 20 bases lay in between. The CDR3 contains 18 residues. CDR1 ENHRY and CDR2 SYGVKD come from the germline V gene. The CDR3 sequence is CAISFAPRGTSSYNEQFF. The CDR3 DNA follows: TGTGCCATCAGTTTTGCCCCCCGAGGGACTTCCTCCTACAATGAGCAGTTCTTC.